These T cell receptor beta chains were read from a single sample in a study of T cell changes during pregnancy in multiple sclerosis. This table comes from immunoSEQ multiplex PCR, and its TCRdb copy is limited to in-frame clones, with some not included. The sample has 85,000 to 130,000 clones, 90% to 95% seen once. Sequenced here: peripheral blood, sampled before pregnancy. The receptors were gathered from a female donor with multiple sclerosis, enrolled in a pregnancy study. Each CDR3 is given with its conserved first and last residue. Each record gives: V gene, clone size, D gene, J gene, CDR3 protein, CDR3 DNA. D genes are given only for firm matches. For some rows the clone size is stated as once, few or many, or as a class when expanded; others skip it.

>TRBV23-1|once|TRBD2|TRBJ2-1
CASSHITGTSGNEQFF
TGCGCCAGCAGTCATATTACCGGGACTAGCGGCAATGAGCAGTTCTTC
>TRBV4-2|-|TRBD1|TRBJ2-7
CASSQSDRVGHEQYF
TGTGCCAGCAGCCAATCAGACAGGGTCGGACACGAGCAGTACTTC
>TRBV4-1|-|TRBD2|TRBJ2-7
CASSQPRGLAASYEQYF
TGCGCCAGCAGCCAACCCCGAGGACTAGCGGCCTCCTACGAGCAGTACTTC
>TRBV4-3|-|TRBD2|TRBJ2-7
CASSALAGSYEQYF
TGCGCCAGCAGCGCACTAGCGGGCTCCTACGAGCAGTACTTC
>TRBV7-2|-|-|TRBJ2-5
CASSPTIQETQYF
TGTGCCAGCAGCCCTACTATCCAAGAGACCCAGTACTTC
>TRBV5-1|-|TRBD2|TRBJ2-1
CASGDGRAAGNEQFF
TGCGCCAGCGGGGACGGGAGGGCCGCGGGAAATGAGCAGTTCTTC
>TRBV27|-|TRBD1|TRBJ2-1
CASSSGQGVEQFF
TGTGCCAGCAGTTCGGGACAGGGCGTTGAGCAGTTCTTC
>TRBV11-2|-|TRBD1|TRBJ2-7
CASSSGQGAPREQYF
TGTGCCAGCAGCTCGGGACAGGGGGCGCCCCGCGAGCAGTACTTC
>TRBV7-9|-|-|TRBJ1-2
CASSPIPGPGAGYTF
TGTGCCAGCAGCCCCATCCCAGGCCCCGGCGCGGGCTACACCTTC
>TRBV20-1|-|-|TRBJ2-7
CSADKTYEQYF
TGCAGTGCTGACAAGACCTACGAGCAGTACTTC
>TRBV5-4|-|-|TRBJ2-1
CASRSRGGNEQFF
TGTGCCAGCAGGTCCAGGGGTGGGAATGAGCAGTTCTTC
>TRBV4-3|-|-|TRBJ2-7
CASSLRLQYEQYF
TGCGCCAGCAGCCTAAGACTGCAATACGAGCAGTACTTC
>TRBV10-3|-|-|TRBJ2-7
CAISEYLYEQYF
TGTGCCATCAGTGAGTATCTCTACGAGCAGTACTTC
>TRBV6-5|-|TRBD2|TRBJ2-3
CASSYSGGNTQYF
TGTGCCAGCAGTTACTCGGGGGGGAATACGCAGTATTTT
>TRBV6-5|-|-|TRBJ2-7
CASSYARGRAIEQYF
TGTGCCAGCAGTTACGCCAGGGGTCGGGCCATCGAGCAGTACTTC
>TRBV27|once|-|TRBJ1-1
CASSSGTSGTEAFF
TGTGCCAGCAGTTCCGGCACCTCGGGGACTGAAGCTTTCTTT
>TRBV4-3|-|TRBD1|TRBJ2-7
CASSPRTGGDYEQYF
TGCGCCAGCAGCCCGAGGACAGGGGGGGACTACGAGCAGTACTTC
>TRBV5-1|once|TRBD2|TRBJ2-1
CASSGGGKNNEQFF
TGCGCCAGCAGTGGGGGGGGGAAGAACAATGAGCAGTTCTTC
>TRBV5-1|-|-|TRBJ2-1
CASSLEPYNEQFF
TGCGCCAGCAGCTTGGAGCCATACAATGAGCAGTTCTTC
>TRBV6-1|-|-|TRBJ2-2
CASRRREGTGELFF
TGTGCCAGCAGAAGGCGGGAAGGGACCGGGGAGCTGTTTTTT
>TRBV7-3|-|TRBD1|TRBJ1-5
CASRRDRARPQHF
TGTGCCAGCAGACGGGACAGGGCCCGGCCCCAGCATTTT
>TRBV4-1|-|TRBD1|TRBJ2-2
CASSHPPGTGGTFYTGELFF
TGCGCCAGCAGCCATCCGCCCGGGACAGGGGGCACCTTTTACACCGGGGAGCTGTTTTTT
>TRBV4-2|once|TRBD2|TRBJ2-1
CASSQTGISGRNYNEQFF
TGTGCCAGCAGCCAGACCGGGATTAGCGGGAGGAATTATAATGAGCAGTTCTTC
>TRBV5-1|-|-|TRBJ2-2
CASSLQQGNTGELFF
TGCGCCAGCAGCTTGCAACAGGGTAACACCGGGGAGCTGTTTTTT
>TRBV15|-|TRBD2|TRBJ2-7
CATAASGEQYF
TGTGCCACCGCAGCTAGCGGCGAGCAGTACTTC
>TRBV6-4|-|TRBD1|TRBJ1-1
CASSYRGEAFF
TGTGCCAGCAGTTACAGGGGGGAAGCTTTCTTT
>TRBV28|-|TRBD2|TRBJ2-1
CASSQPPGGEQFF
TGTGCCAGCAGCCAACCCCCGGGGGGTGAGCAGTTCTTC
>TRBV29-1|once|TRBD1|TRBJ1-5
CSVGGGQGHQPQHF
TGCAGCGTTGGCGGGGGACAGGGACATCAGCCCCAGCATTTT
>TRBV10-1|-|TRBD1|TRBJ2-3
CASSESGQRPIDTQYF
TGCGCCAGCAGTGAGTCGGGACAGAGGCCTATTGATACGCAGTATTTT
>TRBV30|once|TRBD1|TRBJ2-5
CAWTPTGGRETQYF
TGTGCCTGGACTCCTACAGGGGGGAGAGAGACCCAGTACTTC
>TRBV30|-|-|TRBJ1-1
CAWSARGGNTEAFF
TGTGCCTGGAGTGCTCGAGGGGGGAACACTGAAGCTTTCTTT
>TRBV29-1|once|TRBD1|TRBJ1-4
CSVGTANEKLFF
TGCAGCGTCGGGACAGCTAATGAAAAACTGTTTTTT
>TRBV19|-|-|TRBJ1-1
CASSIVWRGPSGNTEAFF
TGTGCCAGTAGTATAGTCTGGCGAGGGCCCTCAGGGAACACTGAAGCTTTCTTT
>TRBV6-5|-|TRBD2|TRBJ2-1
CASSYSGLAGNEQFF
TGTGCCAGCAGTTACTCCGGGCTAGCGGGTAATGAGCAGTTCTTC
>TRBV30|-|-|TRBJ2-1
CAWSGPYPYNEQFF
TGTGCCTGGAGTGGGCCATACCCCTACAATGAGCAGTTCTTC
>TRBV5-1|-|TRBD1|TRBJ1-4
CASSFGGRGDEKLFF
TGCGCCAGCAGCTTTGGTGGCAGGGGGGATGAAAAACTGTTTTTT
>TRBV6-1|-|-|TRBJ1-5
CASSSTFDQPQHF
TGTGCCAGCAGTAGTACATTCGATCAGCCCCAGCATTTT
>TRBV5-6|-|-|TRBJ1-2
CASRSGIQVNGYTF
TGTGCCAGCAGATCAGGGATACAAGTGAATGGCTACACCTTC
>TRBV2|-|-|TRBJ2-3
CASRGLRDTQYF
TGTGCCAGCAGGGGACTGCGGGATACGCAGTATTTT
>TRBV19|-|TRBD1|TRBJ2-7
CASSGAGGLGIYEQYF
TGTGCCAGTAGTGGGGCAGGGGGCTTGGGAATCTACGAGCAGTACTTC
>TRBV5-1|-|TRBD1|TRBJ1-2
CASSLGDRLGGYTF
TGCGCCAGCAGCTTGGGGGACAGGCTAGGTGGCTACACCTTC
>TRBV4-1|-|TRBD2|TRBJ2-1
CASSQGGTSGRIRNEQFF
TGCGCCAGCAGCCAAGGCGGGACTAGCGGGAGGATTAGGAATGAGCAGTTCTTC
>TRBV27|-|-|TRBJ2-1
CATRGANSYNEQFF
TGTGCCACCCGCGGGGCAAACTCCTACAATGAGCAGTTCTTC
>TRBV11-2|-|-|TRBJ2-2
CASSLGRRTGELFF
TGTGCCAGCAGCTTGGGCAGAAGAACCGGGGAGCTGTTTTTT
>TRBV6-5|few|TRBD2|TRBJ2-1
CASSYTSGSYNEQFF
TGTGCCAGCAGTTACACTAGCGGCTCCTACAATGAGCAGTTCTTC
>TRBV27|-|TRBD1|TRBJ2-7
CASSFAGGYEQYF
TGTGCCAGCAGTTTTGCAGGGGGCTACGAGCAGTACTTC
>TRBV11-2|-|TRBD2|TRBJ2-2
CASSLTTSGSYTGELFF
TGTGCCAGCAGCTTAACTACTAGCGGGAGTTACACCGGGGAGCTGTTTTTT
>TRBV14|-|TRBD2|TRBJ2-3
CASSQVTSGGNTQYF
TGTGCCAGCAGCCAAGTGACTAGCGGGGGCAATACGCAGTATTTT
>TRBV5-4|-|TRBD1|TRBJ1-1
CASSSTGLLVENTEAFF
TGTGCCAGCAGCTCGACAGGGTTGTTGGTAGAGAACACTGAAGCTTTCTTT
>TRBV9|-|TRBD1|TRBJ2-7
CASSVGGTAYEQYF
TGTGCCAGCAGCGTAGGGGGGACAGCCTACGAGCAGTACTTC
>TRBV7-9|-|-|TRBJ1-2
CASSLDSSRGYTF
TGTGCCAGCAGCTTAGACAGCAGCCGTGGCTACACCTTC